The T cell receptor (beta chain) under discussion was sequenced for a study of CD8 T cells in ankylosing spondylitis. Study-wide points: Reported data indicate significant enrichment of disease-linked clones within matched ankylosing spondylitis synovial fluid. Disease-associated clones were CD8+ and fairly uncommon in peripheral blood. Roughly eight highly homologous variants made up a TCR beta motif that seemed to typify ankylosing spondylitis blood.

Comment on this clonotype: Antigen unknown.

The germline gives CDR1 MGHRA, CDR2 YSYEKL. CDR3 length: 17 amino acids. The V and J ends lost 1 base and 5 bases, in that order; junction bases with no gene match: 10. From the 5' RACE reads, TCRdb called clonotypes with MiXCR, one entry per CDR3 protein. The table records approximately 500,000 distinct CDR3 sequences, approximately 11% of them present only once. The TCR was taken from a male donor with ankylosing spondylitis. Sequencing was done on a sample of blood, either unsorted or a sorted T cell fraction (not recorded which). The rearrangement joins TRBV4-1 to TRBJ2-3; 9 positions agree with TRBD2. The CDR3 DNA reads as TGCGCCAGCAGCCAAGGGGTGGAGGCTAGCGGGAAAGATACGCAGTATTTT. It yields the protein CASSQGVEASGKDTQYF.